This entry lists 18 T cell receptor beta chains sequenced from one sample in a study of shared clonotypes between healthy human individuals (dated by TCRdb to 2020 to 2022). The library was produced with the immunoSEQ multiplex PCR assay. The table comes from immuneACCESS by way of TCRdb, which keeps in-frame sequences with V and J called. Part of the clones is missing from these tables; in studies checked, under half for an unresolved V gene and the rest for unknown reasons. The sample table contains roughly 2 million clones; only one count was recorded for under 97% of them. The leading ten clones occupy around 0.13% of the sample. Sequencing input: naive CD4+ T cells sorted from blood. Taken with the paper, the label for cell subset or site translates to: CD45RA+ positively selected. The receptors were gathered from a man between 18 and 29 years old in good health.

This chain links TRBV29-1 with TRBJ2-7; a possible D gene is TRBD1 (6 bases). The CDR3 extends over 13 amino acids. Per germline, CDR1 SQVTM and CDR2 ANQGSEA. The germline V and J ends were trimmed by 4 bases and 6 bases, with 16 bases remaining between them. CDR3 nucleotide sequence: TGCAGCGTTGGAACAGGGAGTTTTGGCGAGCAGTACTTC. Residues: CSVGTGSFGEQYF.

This chain connects TRBV2 to TRBJ2-1, with 7 positions matching TRBD2. The CDR3 has 14 amino acids. The germline CDR1 and CDR2 sequences are SNHLY and FYNNEI. V lost 7 bases to trimming and J lost 0 bases; unmatched junction nucleotides: 3. The CDR3 DNA is TGTGCCAGCACGGGAGGAGCCTCCTACAATGAGCAGTTCTTC. It yields the protein CASTGGASYNEQFF.

Concerning this clone: The DNA is omitted, as the CDR3 cannot be located on it reliably, and the CDR3 follows TCRdb's listing. J is TRBJ2-1 and V is TRBV5-1; TRBD2 was called by the table and not checked on the DNA. The CDR3 adds up to 16 amino acids, both ends counted. CDR1 is SGHRS, CDR2 YFSETQ, per germline. CDR3 region: CASSPDSGDFGNEQFF.

The chain combines TRBV11-3 with TRBJ2-1, with 7 bases matching TRBD2. CDR3 length equals 16 residues. V shed 2 bases, J shed 4 bases, and the junction held 8 bases outside the gene matches. Germline V gene sequence: CDR1 SGHNT, CDR2 YENEEA. CDR3 loop: CASSLYGSGDYNEQFF. The CDR3 DNA reads TGTGCCAGCAGCTTATATGGGAGCGGGGATTACAATGAGCAGTTCTTC.

The chain recombines TRBV7-8 with TRBJ2-7; 10 bases fit TRBD1. This CDR3 contains 15 residues. CDR1 is SGHVS, CDR2 FQNEAQ, per germline. V lost 4 bases and J lost 4; bases outside the gene matches: 7. This chain's CDR3 is CASSSVADRGYEQYF. The CDR3, as DNA: TGTGCCAGCAGCTCCGTGGCGGACAGGGGGTACGAGCAGTACTTC.

In regard to this clone: Within the sample, other DNA sequences also encode this same CDR3. The rearrangement links TRBV28 to TRBJ1-5; D gene ambiguous. This CDR3 comprises 12 residues. V lost 4 bases, J lost 7 bases, and 8 bases lay in between. The germline gives CDR1 MDHEN, CDR2 SYDVKM. The CDR3 here is CASSSTVQPQHF. CDR3 bases: TGTGCCAGCAGTTCGACTGTGCAGCCCCAGCATTTT.

The chain links TRBV4-2 to TRBJ2-3; 8 bases agree with TRBD2. Unmatched junction bases numbered 9, after V lost 0 bases and J lost 4 bases. This CDR3 contains 17 residues. The germline V gene has CDR1 LGHNA and CDR2 YNFKEQ. The CDR3 here is CASSQEGSFGGADTQYF. The CDR3 DNA reads TGTGCCAGCAGCCAAGAAGGTAGCTTCGGGGGGGCAGATACGCAGTATTTT.

The chain is built from TRBV19 and TRBJ1-3; tentatively, D is TRBD1 (5 bases). This CDR3 comprises 15 residues. The V end was cut by 3 bases, the J end by 4 bases, with 13 bases between. Germline V gene data show CDR1 as LNHDA and CDR2 as SQIVND (reference sequence). In DNA form, the CDR3 reads TGTGCCAGTAGTATGTTTGGGGCTCCCGGAAACACCATATATTTT. It codes for CASSMFGAPGNTIYF. Full variable domain (remainder filled in from reference TRBV19 and TRBJ1-3): DGGITQSPKYLFRKEGQNVTLSCEQNLNHDAMYWYRQDPGQGLRLIYYSQIVNDFQKGDIAEGYSVSREKKESFPLTVTSAQKNPTAFYLCASSMFGAPGNTIYFGEGSWLTVV.

This rearrangement joins TRBV6-5 to TRBJ2-2; no clear D gene. The CDR3 sequence is 11 residues long. Trimming stripped 6 bases from V and 6 bases from J, with 5 bases between. Germline assignment: CDR1 MNHEY and CDR2 SVGAGI. CDR3 protein: CASRGSGELFF. CDR3 bases: TGTGCCAGCAGAGGGTCCGGGGAGCTGTTTTTT.

The chain carries TRBV18 and TRBJ1-2; D may be TRBD1 (5 bases). V was trimmed by 0 bases and J by 0 bases, leaving 8 bases between them. Germline loops: CDR1 KGHSH, CDR2 LQKENI. The CDR3 is 15 amino acids. Here the CDR3 reads CASSPPTGTNYGYTF. DNA of the CDR3: TGTGCCAGCTCACCACCAACAGGAACTAACTATGGCTACACCTTC.

The chain joins TRBV2 to TRBJ1-6; D gene unclear. The CDR3 extends over 14 amino acids. V gave up 6 bases and J gave up 6 bases, with 12 bases separating them. The germline V gene encodes CDR1 SNHLY and CDR2 FYNNEI. Written as DNA, the CDR3 is TGTGCCAGCAGCGCCGGTAAGGGTAATTCACCCCTCCACTTT. This sequence encodes CASSAGKGNSPLHF.

The gene calls are TRBV7-2 and TRBJ2-1; 12 bases are a match to TRBD2. The CDR3 totals 18 residues. Germline V gene sequence: CDR1 SGHTA, CDR2 FQGNSA. The junction had 4 bases not matched to a gene; V was cut back by 0 bases and J by 1 base. In nucleotides, the CDR3 is TGTGCCAGCAGCTTAGCTGCTAGCGGGAGGGAGTCCTACAATGAGCAGTTCTTC. Protein product: CASSLAASGRESYNEQFF. Filled out from reference TRBV7-2 and TRBJ2-1, the complete variable domain reads GAGVSQSPSNKVTEKGKDVELRCDPISGHTALYWYRQSLGQGLEFLIYFQGNSAPDKSGLPSDRFSAERTGGSVSTLTIQRTQQEDSAVYLCASSLAASGRESYNEQFFGPGTRLTVL.

Remarks on this clone: Distinct nucleotide sequences in the sample also encode this CDR3. The chain employs TRBV6-5 and TRBJ1-5; 7 bases align to TRBD1. Per germline, CDR1 MNHEY and CDR2 SVGAGI. The CDR3 is made up of 15 amino acids. The V and J ends lost 2 bases and 4 bases, in that order; junction bases with no gene match: 5. The CDR3 DNA reads as TGTGCCAGCAGTTACCTGGGACAGAGAAATCAGCCCCAGCATTTT. Translated, it gives CASSYLGQRNQPQHF.

This clone was counted a single time. The V call is TRBV5-1, the J call TRBJ2-7; the D gene could be TRBD1 or TRBD2 (5 bases each). With 5 bases removed from V and 3 bases from J, the gap between germline ends came to 18 bases. This CDR3 is 15 amino acids long. The germline V gene has CDR1 SGHRS and CDR2 YFSETQ. CDR3 protein: CASRQGESANYEQYF. CDR3 sequence (DNA): TGCGCCAGCAGACAAGGGGAGTCGGCAAACTACGAGCAGTACTTC.

The chain links TRBV28 to TRBJ1-5; 10 positions agree with TRBD1. The length of the CDR3 is 15 residues. Germline lookup yields CDR1 MDHEN and CDR2 SYDVKM. J gave up 4 bases and V 7 bases, and 7 bases lay outside the gene matches. CDR3 sequence (DNA): TGTGCCAGCATAGACCCGGGACAGGGGAATCAGCCCCAGCATTTT. It specifies CASIDPGQGNQPQHF.

The V gene is TRBV5-4, the J gene TRBJ2-7, with a tentative D call TRBD1 (6 bases). The CDR3 spans 15 residues. Trimming removed 3 bases at V and 6 bases at J, with 19 bases between. Germline V CDR1 and CDR2: SGHNT, YYREEE (reference sequence). This chain's CDR3 is CASSSTGGATSEQYF. For the CDR3, the DNA is TGTGCCAGCAGCTCGACAGGTGGGGCGACCTCCGAGCAGTACTTC.

This clone was counted only a few times. The chain is built from TRBV30 and TRBJ1-1, with D perhaps matching TRBD1 (6 bases). This CDR3 region has 11 residues. Trimming cost V 4 bases and J 4 bases, with 7 bases left between them. Germline assignment: CDR1 GTSNPN and CDR2 SVGIG (reference sequence). The CDR3 here is CAWMGATEAFF. The CDR3 coding sequence is TGTGCCTGGATGGGGGCCACTGAAGCTTTCTTT.

The chain combines TRBV6-1 with TRBJ2-3, with 14 positions matching TRBD2. The CDR3 consists of 15 residues. V shed 6 bases and J 3 bases; nucleotides not matched to a gene: 2. The germline V gene encodes CDR1 MNHNS and CDR2 SASEGT. CDR3 nucleotides: TGTGCCAGCAGAAGACTAGCGGGAGGGACAGATACGCAGTATTTT. It codes for CASRRLAGGTDTQYF.